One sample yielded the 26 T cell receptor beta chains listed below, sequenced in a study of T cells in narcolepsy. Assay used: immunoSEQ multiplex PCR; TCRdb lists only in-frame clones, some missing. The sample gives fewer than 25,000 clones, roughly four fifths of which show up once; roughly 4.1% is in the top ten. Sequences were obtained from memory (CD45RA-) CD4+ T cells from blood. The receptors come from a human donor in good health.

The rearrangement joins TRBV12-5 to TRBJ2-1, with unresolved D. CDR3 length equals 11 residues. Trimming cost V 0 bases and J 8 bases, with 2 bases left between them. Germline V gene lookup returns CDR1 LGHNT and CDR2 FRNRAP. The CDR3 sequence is CASGLVDEQFF. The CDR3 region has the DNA TGTGCTAGTGGTTTGGTCGATGAGCAGTTCTTC. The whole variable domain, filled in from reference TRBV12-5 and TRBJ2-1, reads DARVTQTPRHKVTEMGQEVTMRCQPILGHNTVFWYRQTMMQGLELLAYFRNRAPLDDSGMPKDRFSAEMPDATLATLKIQPSEPRDSAVYFCASGLVDEQFFGPGTRLTVL.

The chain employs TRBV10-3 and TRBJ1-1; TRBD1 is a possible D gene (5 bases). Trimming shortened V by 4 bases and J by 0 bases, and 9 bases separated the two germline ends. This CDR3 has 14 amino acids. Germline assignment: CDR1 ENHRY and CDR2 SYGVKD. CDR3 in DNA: TGTGCCATCAGTGGGCAGGGTTTGAACACTGAAGCTTTCTTT. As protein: CAISGQGLNTEAFF.

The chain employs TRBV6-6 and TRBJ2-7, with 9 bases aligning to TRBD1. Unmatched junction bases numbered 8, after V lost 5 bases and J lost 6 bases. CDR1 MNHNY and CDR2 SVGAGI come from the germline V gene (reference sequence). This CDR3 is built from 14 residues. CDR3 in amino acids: CASSRPDRGSEQYF. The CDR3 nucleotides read TGTGCCAGCAGTCGCCCGGACAGGGGATCCGAGCAGTACTTC.

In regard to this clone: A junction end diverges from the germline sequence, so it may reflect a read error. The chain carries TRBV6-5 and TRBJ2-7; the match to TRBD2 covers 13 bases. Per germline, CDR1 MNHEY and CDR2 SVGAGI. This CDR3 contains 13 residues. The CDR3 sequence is CASSPTSGGSRVF. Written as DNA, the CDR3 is TGTGCCAGCAGTCCGACTAGCGGGGGGAGTCGAGTCTTC.

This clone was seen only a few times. The CDR3 is CASSFRGSNEKLFF. The CDR3 DNA sequence: TGTGCCAGCAGCTTCCGGGGCAGTAATGAAAAACTGTTTTTT. The chain employs TRBV5-6 and TRBJ1-4; D may be TRBD1 (5 bases). Germline CDR1 reads SGHDT; CDR2 reads YYEEEE. Trimming took off 2 bases at V and 4 bases at J, with 9 bases between the two ends. The CDR3 sequence is 14 residues long.

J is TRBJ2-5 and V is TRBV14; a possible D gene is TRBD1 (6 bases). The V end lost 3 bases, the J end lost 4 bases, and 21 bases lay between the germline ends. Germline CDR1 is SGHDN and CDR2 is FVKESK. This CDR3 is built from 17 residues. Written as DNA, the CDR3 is TGTGCCAGCAGCCATCACGGGACACCTGGAGCCCCAGAGACCCAGTACTTC. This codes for CASSHHGTPGAPETQYF.

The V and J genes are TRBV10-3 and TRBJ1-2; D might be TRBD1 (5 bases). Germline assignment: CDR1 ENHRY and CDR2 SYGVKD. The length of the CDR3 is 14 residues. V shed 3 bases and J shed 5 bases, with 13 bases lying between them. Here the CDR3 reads CAISDQGSSYGYTF. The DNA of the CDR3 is TGTGCCATCAGTGACCAGGGATCCTCGTATGGCTACACCTTC.

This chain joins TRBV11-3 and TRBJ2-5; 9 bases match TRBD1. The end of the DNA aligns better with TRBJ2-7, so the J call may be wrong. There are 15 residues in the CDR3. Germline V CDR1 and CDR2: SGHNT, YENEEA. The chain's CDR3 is CASSLRGQGYYEQYF. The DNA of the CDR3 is TGTGCCAGCAGCTTAAGGGGACAGGGTTACTACGAGCAGTACTTC.

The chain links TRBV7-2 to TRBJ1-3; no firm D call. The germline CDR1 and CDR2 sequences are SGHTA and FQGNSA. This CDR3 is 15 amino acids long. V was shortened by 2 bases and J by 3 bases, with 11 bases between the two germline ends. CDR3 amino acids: CASSLSNSYGNTIYF. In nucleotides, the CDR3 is TGTGCCAGCAGCTTATCCAACAGCTATGGAAACACCATATATTTT.

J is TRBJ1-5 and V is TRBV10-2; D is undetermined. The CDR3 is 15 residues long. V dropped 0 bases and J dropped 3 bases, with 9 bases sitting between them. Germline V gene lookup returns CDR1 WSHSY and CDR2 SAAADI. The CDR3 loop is CASSESRPNNQPQHF. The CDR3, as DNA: TGCGCCAGCAGTGAGTCCCGGCCAAACAATCAGCCCCAGCATTTT.

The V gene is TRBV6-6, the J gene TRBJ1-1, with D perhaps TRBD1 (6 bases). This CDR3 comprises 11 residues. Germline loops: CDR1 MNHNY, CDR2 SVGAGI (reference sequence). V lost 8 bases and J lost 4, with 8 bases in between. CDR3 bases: TGTGCCAGCCAGGGGCTCACTGAAGCTTTCTTT. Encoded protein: CASQGLTEAFF.

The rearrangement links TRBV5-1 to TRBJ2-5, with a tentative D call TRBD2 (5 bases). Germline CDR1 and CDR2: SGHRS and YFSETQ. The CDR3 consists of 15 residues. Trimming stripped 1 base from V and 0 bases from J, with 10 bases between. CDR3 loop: CASSLWAGHQETQYF. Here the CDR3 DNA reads TGCGCCAGCAGCTTGTGGGCGGGTCACCAAGAGACCCAGTACTTC. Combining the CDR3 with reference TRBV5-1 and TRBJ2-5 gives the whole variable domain KAGVTQTPRYLIKTRGQQVTLSCSPISGHRSVSWYQQTPGQGLQFLFEYFSETQRNKGNFPGRFSGRQFSNSRSEMNVSTLELGDSALYLCASSLWAGHQETQYFGPGTRLLVL.

CDR3 sequence: CSAVGTGSGEQYF. The CDR3 DNA is TGCAGCGCTGTCGGGACAGGTTCAGGCGAGCAGTACTTC. The V call is TRBV29-1, the J call TRBJ2-5, with 8 bases fitting TRBD1. The DNA end lines up better with TRBJ2-7; the J call may be wrong. The CDR3 is 13 residues long. The germline V gene has CDR1 SQVTM and CDR2 ANQGSEA.

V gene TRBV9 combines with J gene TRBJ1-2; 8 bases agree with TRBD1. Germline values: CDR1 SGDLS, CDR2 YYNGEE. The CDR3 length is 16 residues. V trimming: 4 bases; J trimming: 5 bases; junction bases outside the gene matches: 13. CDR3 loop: CASSRGAGTGQYGYTF. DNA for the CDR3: TGTGCCAGCAGCAGAGGTGCAGGGACAGGCCAATATGGCTACACCTTC. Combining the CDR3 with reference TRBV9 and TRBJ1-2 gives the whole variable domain DSGVTQTPKHLITATGQRVTLRCSPRSGDLSVYWYQQSLDQGLQFLIQYYNGEERAKGNILERFSAQQFPDLHSELNLSSLELGDSALYFCASSRGAGTGQYGYTFGSGTRLTVV.

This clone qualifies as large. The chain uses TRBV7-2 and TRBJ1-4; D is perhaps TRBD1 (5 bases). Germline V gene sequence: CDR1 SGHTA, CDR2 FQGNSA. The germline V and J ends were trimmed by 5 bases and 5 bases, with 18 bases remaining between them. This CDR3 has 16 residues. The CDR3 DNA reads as TGTGCCAGCAGCCCCCTAGCCGGGACGGGGAATGAAAAACTGTTTTTT. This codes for CASSPLAGTGNEKLFF.

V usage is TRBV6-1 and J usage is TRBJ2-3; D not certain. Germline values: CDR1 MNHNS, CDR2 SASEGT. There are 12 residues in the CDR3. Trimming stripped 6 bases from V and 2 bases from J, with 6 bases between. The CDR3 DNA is TGTGCCAGCAGCCATTACACAGATACGCAGTATTTT. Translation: CASSHYTDTQYF.

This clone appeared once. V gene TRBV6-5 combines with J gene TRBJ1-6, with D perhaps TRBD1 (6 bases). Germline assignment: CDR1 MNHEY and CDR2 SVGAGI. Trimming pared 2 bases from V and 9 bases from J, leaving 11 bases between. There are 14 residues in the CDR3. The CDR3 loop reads CASSYAGGGSPLHF. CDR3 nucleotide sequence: TGTGCCAGCAGTTACGCGGGAGGGGGTTCACCCCTCCACTTT.

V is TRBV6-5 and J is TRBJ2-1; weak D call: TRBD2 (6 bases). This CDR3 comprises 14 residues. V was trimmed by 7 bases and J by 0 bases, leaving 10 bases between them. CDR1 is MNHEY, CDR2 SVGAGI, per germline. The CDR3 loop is CASKIAVSYNEQFF. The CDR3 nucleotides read TGTGCCAGCAAGATAGCGGTCTCCTACAATGAGCAGTTCTTC.

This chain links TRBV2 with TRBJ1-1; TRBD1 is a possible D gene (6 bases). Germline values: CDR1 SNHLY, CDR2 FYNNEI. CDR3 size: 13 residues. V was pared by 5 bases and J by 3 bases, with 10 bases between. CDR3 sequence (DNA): TGTGCCAGCAGTTCAGGGGCTTACACTGAAGCTTTCTTT. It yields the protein CASSSGAYTEAFF.

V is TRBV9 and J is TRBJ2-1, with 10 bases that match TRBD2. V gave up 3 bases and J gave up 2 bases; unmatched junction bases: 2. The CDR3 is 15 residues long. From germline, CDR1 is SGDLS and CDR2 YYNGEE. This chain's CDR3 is CASSETSGTYNEQFF. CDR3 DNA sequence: TGTGCCAGCAGCGAAACTAGCGGGACCTACAATGAGCAGTTCTTC.

CDR3 DNA: TGTGCCAGCAGCAATATAAAGACTAACTATGGCTACACCTTC. Translated: CASSNIKTNYGYTF. The chain joins TRBV21-1 to TRBJ1-2. TRBV21-1 is flagged as a pseudogene. The CDR3 has 14 amino acids.

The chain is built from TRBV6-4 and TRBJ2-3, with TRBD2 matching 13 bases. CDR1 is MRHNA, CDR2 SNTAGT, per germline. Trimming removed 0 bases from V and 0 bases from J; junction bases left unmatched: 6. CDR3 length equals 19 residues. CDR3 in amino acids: CASSDSRTSGGASTDTQYF. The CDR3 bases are TGTGCCAGCAGTGACTCCCGGACTAGCGGGGGAGCTAGCACAGATACGCAGTATTTT.

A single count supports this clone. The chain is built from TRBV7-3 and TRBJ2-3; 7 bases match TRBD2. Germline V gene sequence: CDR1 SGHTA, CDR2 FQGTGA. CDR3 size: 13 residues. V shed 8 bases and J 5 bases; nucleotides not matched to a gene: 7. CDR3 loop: CASVAQRGDTQYF. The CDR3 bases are TGTGCCAGCGTGGCACAGCGGGGAGATACGCAGTATTTT.

The CDR3, as DNA: TGTGCCAGCAGCTCAAATACAGGGTACCCGAATTCACCCCTCCACTTT. This sequence encodes CASSSNTGYPNSPLHF. The genes are TRBV5-4 and TRBJ1-6, with a possible D match to TRBD1 (6 bases). V dropped 3 bases and J dropped 7 bases, with 17 bases sitting between them. Germline V gene lookup returns CDR1 SGHNT and CDR2 YYREEE (reference sequence). There are 16 residues in the CDR3.

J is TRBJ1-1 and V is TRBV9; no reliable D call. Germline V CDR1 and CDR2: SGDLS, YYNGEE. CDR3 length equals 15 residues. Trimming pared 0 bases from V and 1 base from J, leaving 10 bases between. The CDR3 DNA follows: TGTGCCAGCAGCGTAGGGAGCCTTGGGAACACTGAAGCTTTCTTT. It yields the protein CASSVGSLGNTEAFF.

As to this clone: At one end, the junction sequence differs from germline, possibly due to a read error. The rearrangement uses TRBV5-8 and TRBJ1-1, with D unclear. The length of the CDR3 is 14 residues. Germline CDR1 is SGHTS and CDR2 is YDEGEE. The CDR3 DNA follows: TGTGCCAGCAGCCCCCCCGGGGTGAACACTCAAGCTTTCTTT. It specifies CASSPPGVNTQAFF.